Below, one TCR beta chain is given with its context. Study members were between about 18 and 100 years old and lived in 20 to 30 US regions. Original methodology: The authors estimated nucleated cell counts from reference gene primer amplification. The assay was immunoSEQ multiplex PCR, and TCRdb's table has in-frame clones only and misses some. Clone size and the V and J calls come from that table; the DNA yielded D and trimming. The sample has about 210,000 clones; 81% are singletons. The data stem from a study of blood T cell repertoires in COVID-19. Study details: The United States, Italy and Spain provided the acute and convalescent COVID-19 samples. PBMCs, B-cell-depleted T cells, or T cells were the source of the cDNA or gDNA that made up the material.

Germline-derived CDR1 and CDR2 are LNHDA and SQIVND (reference sequence). CDR3 length: 15 amino acids. The V end was cut by 5 bases, the J end by 6 bases, with 17 bases between. V and J are TRBV19 and TRBJ1-5; D may be TRBD1 (6 bases). The receptor's source is a woman in her forties or fifties with acute COVID-19. The source material was PBMCs or T cells enriched from blood (not recorded which). CDR3 region: CASSQQGGGRQPQHF. CDR3 sequence (DNA): TGTGCCAGTAGTCAACAAGGGGGGGGGCGTCAGCCCCAGCATTTT. The variable domain in full, completed from reference TRBV19 and TRBJ1-5, reads DGGITQSPKYLFRKEGQNVTLSCEQNLNHDAMYWYRQDPGQGLRLIYYSQIVNDFQKGDIAEGYSVSREKKESFPLTVTSAQKNPTAFYLCASSQQGGGRQPQHFGDGTRLSIL.